This is a list of T cell receptor beta chains from one sample in a study of T cell responses to AZD1222 COVID-19 vaccine. Assay used: immunoSEQ multiplex PCR; TCRdb lists only in-frame clones, some missing. Of 90,000 to 120,000 clones listed, around 92% are singletons. The sample in question was peripheral blood, obtained 28 days after the second AZD1222 dose. The receptors stem from an adult who received the AZD1222 COVID-19 vaccine. Each CDR3 is given with its conserved first and last residue. The D gene is left open where the match is weak.

>TRBV4-3|TRBJ1-3|NA
CASSQDEGLGNTIYF
>TRBV6-5|TRBJ2-5|NA
CASSPSGKETQYF
>TRBV5-1|TRBJ1-2|TRBD1
CASRRDREDGYTF
>TRBV6-4|TRBJ2-1|NA
CASSAQGGNEQFF
>TRBV9|TRBJ2-4|NA
CASSVDVGRNIQYF
>TRBV24-1|TRBJ1-3|NA
CATRDSSPLSGNTIYF
>TRBV28|TRBJ2-1|NA
CASSPRRNEQFF
>TRBV3-1/TRBV3-2|TRBJ1-5|NA
CASSQQSGGTRIQPQHF
>TRBV7-2|TRBJ2-7|NA
CASSLAGDARKYF
>TRBV10-2|TRBJ1-1|NA
CASSRRHLTLNTEAFF
>TRBV12-5|TRBJ1-3|NA
CASGPEVNSGNTIYF
>TRBV30|TRBJ1-1|NA
CAWSVRAGFEAFF
>TRBV4-1|TRBJ1-5|TRBD1
CASSQGRAGGGGQPQHF
>TRBV19|TRBJ1-1|NA
CASSMSLLDTEAFF
>TRBV5-1|TRBJ2-1|NA
CASSLAPTRPFNEQFF
>TRBV19|TRBJ2-2|NA
CASSIRGLAGPRELFF
>TRBV2|TRBJ2-2|TRBD1
CASSDRATGELFF
>TRBV19|TRBJ1-4|NA
CASSLGRREKLFF
>TRBV5-1|TRBJ1-2|NA
CASSAGQRIGYTF
>TRBV4-2|TRBJ2-3|TRBD1
CASSQDPDRGQGTQYF
>TRBV5-8|TRBJ2-7|TRBD1
CASSDRDRGLYEQYF
>TRBV11-3|TRBJ2-2|TRBD2
CASSLEALAGRYTGELFF
>TRBV7-8|TRBJ1-5|NA
CASGGRAGLSNQPQHF
>TRBV19|TRBJ1-1|TRBD1
CASSVRQGRDTEAFF
>TRBV30|TRBJ1-3|NA
CAWSVKGNEVNTIYF
>TRBV4-2|TRBJ1-2|TRBD1
CASSQDPGQGASYGYTF
>TRBV10-3|TRBJ2-2|TRBD2
CAIREGTSGFTGELFF
>TRBV19|TRBJ1-1|NA
CASKLSPGRTEAFF
>TRBV6-2/TRBV6-3|TRBJ1-5|NA
CASSRMYQPQHF
>TRBV6-5|TRBJ1-2|NA
CASSPGTVYGYTF
>TRBV9|TRBJ1-6|TRBD1
CASSVSPGDRANSPLHF
>TRBV12-3/TRBV12-4|TRBJ2-7|NA
CASRDRTYEQYF
>TRBV12-3/TRBV12-4|TRBJ2-7|TRBD1
CASSSKTGPEQYF
>TRBV4-1|TRBJ1-2|NA
CASSQVSGDLYGYTF
>TRBV27|TRBJ1-2|NA
CASSLSGHGYTF
>TRBV28|TRBJ2-7|NA
CASRSTTYEQYF
>TRBV19|TRBJ2-1|TRBD2
CASSISAGMYEQFF
>TRBV6-5|TRBJ1-5|TRBD1
CASSDRGRQPQHF
>TRBV5-1|TRBJ1-3|NA
CASSLAGARSGNTIYF
>TRBV6-2/TRBV6-3|TRBJ1-1|TRBD1
CASSWARGRAEAFF
>TRBV29-1|TRBJ2-3|NA
CSARPQGPDTQYF
>TRBV15|TRBJ1-4|NA
CATGPDLNEKLFF
>TRBV19|TRBJ2-7|TRBD1
CASSPRDRGPETPYEQYF
>TRBV12-5|TRBJ1-1|NA
CASGLQGRMNTEAFF